Listed below are T cell receptor beta chains from one sample, sequenced in a study of shared clonotypes between healthy human individuals. Clones were read by immunoSEQ multiplex PCR, and TCRdb kept only the in-frame ones, dropping some. There are 2 million to 3 million clones in the sample; 93% occur only once, and 0.36% lies in the top ten. Sequencing was performed on naive CD4+ T cells from PBMCs. The receptors derive from a man aged 18 to 30 in good health. Some clones in this sample may be carry-over from other donors' samples. Both conserved end residues are part of each CDR3. Fields, in order: clone size, D gene, J gene, V gene, CDR3 DNA, CDR3 protein. A D gene is named only where the DNA matches it firmly. Clone size, where shown, is once, few, many, or a class for clones that have expanded.

clone_size: .
d_call: .
j_call: TRBJ1-1
v_call: TRBV7-2
cdr3_nt: TGTGCCAGCAGCTTAGCATTGTGGAAAAACACTGAAGCTTTCTTT
cdr3_aa: CASSLALWKNTEAFF

clone_size: .
d_call: .
j_call: TRBJ2-3
v_call: TRBV27
cdr3_nt: TGTGCCAGCAGTTTATCGTTCGGGTTGGTGGATACGCAGTATTTT
cdr3_aa: CASSLSFGLVDTQYF

clone_size: .
d_call: TRBD2
j_call: TRBJ2-7
v_call: TRBV29-1
cdr3_nt: TGCAGCGTAGGCCGACGACTAGCGGGAGACGAGCAGTACTTC
cdr3_aa: CSVGRRLAGDEQYF

clone_size: .
d_call: .
j_call: TRBJ2-3
v_call: TRBV7-9
cdr3_nt: TGTGCCAGCAGCCTAAGCCGGCTTTTGGATACGCAGTATTTT
cdr3_aa: CASSLSRLLDTQYF

clone_size: .
d_call: .
j_call: TRBJ2-7
v_call: TRBV5-1
cdr3_nt: TGCGCCAGCAGCTTGGACTGGAGCTCCTACGAGCAGTACTTC
cdr3_aa: CASSLDWSSYEQYF

clone_size: .
d_call: .
j_call: TRBJ2-1
v_call: TRBV4-1
cdr3_nt: TGCGCCAGCAGCAAAGCGCCGCTGGGGACGGATGAGCAGTTCTTC
cdr3_aa: CASSKAPLGTDEQFF

clone_size: .
d_call: .
j_call: TRBJ2-1
v_call: TRBV30
cdr3_nt: TGTGCCTGGAGTGACCCGAATAGGGATGAGCAGTTCTTC
cdr3_aa: CAWSDPNRDEQFF

clone_size: .
d_call: .
j_call: TRBJ1-2
v_call: TRBV28
cdr3_nt: TGTGCCAGCAGTTTCACCCAGTATTATGGCTACACCTTC
cdr3_aa: CASSFTQYYGYTF

clone_size: .
d_call: .
j_call: TRBJ1-1
v_call: TRBV28
cdr3_nt: TGTGCCAGCAGTTTAGCGGCGAGCTCTTTCTTT
cdr3_aa: CASSLAASSFF

clone_size: .
d_call: .
j_call: TRBJ2-7
v_call: TRBV12-2
cdr3_nt: TGTGCAAGTCGCTTAGTGAGGCCTTTAGTACGCTACGAGCAGTACTTC
cdr3_aa: CASRLVRPLVRYEQYF

clone_size: .
d_call: TRBD1
j_call: TRBJ1-1
v_call: TRBV5-4
cdr3_nt: TGTGCCAGCAGCCGGACAGGAGTGAACACTGAAGCTTTCTTT
cdr3_aa: CASSRTGVNTEAFF

clone_size: once
d_call: .
j_call: TRBJ1-1
v_call: TRBV5-1
cdr3_nt: TGCGCCAGCAGCTCGGAGCCGAGGACTGAAGCTTTCTTT
cdr3_aa: CASSSEPRTEAFF

clone_size: once
d_call: .
j_call: TRBJ2-1
v_call: TRBV5-4
cdr3_nt: TGTGCCAGCAGCTTGGAGGTCAGGGGAAGGGATGAGCAGTTCTTC
cdr3_aa: CASSLEVRGRDEQFF

clone_size: .
d_call: TRBD2
j_call: TRBJ2-3
v_call: TRBV5-1
cdr3_nt: TGCGCCAGCAGCTTGGGGACTAGCTGGAACACAGATACGCAGTATTTT
cdr3_aa: CASSLGTSWNTDTQYF

clone_size: .
d_call: .
j_call: TRBJ2-6
v_call: TRBV2
cdr3_nt: TGTGCCAGCGATTTGGGGGGGCCCTCTGGGGCCAACGTCCTGACTTTC
cdr3_aa: CASDLGGPSGANVLTF

clone_size: once
d_call: TRBD2
j_call: TRBJ2-1
v_call: TRBV5-4
cdr3_nt: TGTGCCAGCAGGTCGACTAGCGGAAGCTCCTACAATGAGCAGTTCTTC
cdr3_aa: CASRSTSGSSYNEQFF

clone_size: .
d_call: TRBD2
j_call: TRBJ2-7
v_call: TRBV28
cdr3_nt: TGTGCCAGCAGTGCATATAGCGGGAGCTACGAGCAGTACTTC
cdr3_aa: CASSAYSGSYEQYF

clone_size: .
d_call: .
j_call: TRBJ1-3
v_call: TRBV7-6
cdr3_nt: TGTGCCAGCAGCCTCGAGGACACATACTCTGGAAACACCATATATTTT
cdr3_aa: CASSLEDTYSGNTIYF

clone_size: .
d_call: .
j_call: TRBJ2-3
v_call: TRBV28
cdr3_nt: TGTGCCAGTCTTAGCACAGATACGCAGTATTTT
cdr3_aa: CASLSTDTQYF

clone_size: once
d_call: TRBD1
j_call: TRBJ2-1
v_call: TRBV18
cdr3_nt: TGTGCCAGCTCACCACCGAACAGGGGGCGACGCCTGGAGGGTGAGCAGTTCTTC
cdr3_aa: CASSPPNRGRRLEGEQFF

clone_size: .
d_call: .
j_call: TRBJ1-5
v_call: TRBV28
cdr3_nt: TGTGCCAGCAGCAATTCCGGGACCTCCTTAAGAGCCCAGCATTTT
cdr3_aa: CASSNSGTSLRAQHF

clone_size: .
d_call: .
j_call: TRBJ2-7
v_call: TRBV19
cdr3_nt: TGTGCCAGTAGTATGCTATGGTCCTACGAGCAGTACTTC
cdr3_aa: CASSMLWSYEQYF

clone_size: .
d_call: TRBD2
j_call: TRBJ2-7
v_call: TRBV28
cdr3_nt: TGTGCCAGCAGTCAACTAGCGGGAGGGCCGAGGGAGCAGTACTTC
cdr3_aa: CASSQLAGGPREQYF

clone_size: .
d_call: .
j_call: TRBJ2-2
v_call: TRBV7-3
cdr3_nt: TGTGCCAGCAGCTTAATCACCGGGGAGCTGTTTTTT
cdr3_aa: CASSLITGELFF

clone_size: .
d_call: TRBD1
j_call: TRBJ2-4
v_call: TRBV9
cdr3_nt: TGTGCCAGCAGCGCCGGGACAGGGGGCATTCAGTACTTC
cdr3_aa: CASSAGTGGIQYF

clone_size: .
d_call: .
j_call: TRBJ2-7
v_call: TRBV15
cdr3_nt: TGTGCCACCAGCAGAGGAACGGCCGGCTCTTACGAGCAGTACTTC
cdr3_aa: CATSRGTAGSYEQYF

clone_size: .
d_call: .
j_call: TRBJ1-4
v_call: TRBV5-8
cdr3_nt: TGTGCCAGCACCTCAGCCGGACACGGGAATGAAAAACTGTTTTTT
cdr3_aa: CASTSAGHGNEKLFF

clone_size: .
d_call: TRBD2
j_call: TRBJ2-5
v_call: TRBV9
cdr3_nt: TGTGCCAGCAGCCCCCGAGTCACTAGCGGGAGGTTCCGGGAGACCCAGTACTTC
cdr3_aa: CASSPRVTSGRFRETQYF

clone_size: .
d_call: .
j_call: TRBJ2-7
v_call: TRBV19
cdr3_nt: TGTGCCAGTAGGACCGAGGACGGGCCCCGATGGGAGCAGTACTTC
cdr3_aa: CASRTEDGPRWEQYF

clone_size: .
d_call: .
j_call: TRBJ2-7
v_call: TRBV5-1
cdr3_nt: TGCGCCAGCAGCTTGGCCACTAGTTTGGGAAGCGAGCAGTACTTC
cdr3_aa: CASSLATSLGSEQYF

clone_size: .
d_call: TRBD1
j_call: TRBJ1-1
v_call: TRBV5-1
cdr3_nt: TGCGCCAGCAGCAAAACCGGGACAGGGGTAGGTACTGAAGCTTTCTTT
cdr3_aa: CASSKTGTGVGTEAFF

clone_size: .
d_call: .
j_call: TRBJ2-7
v_call: TRBV28
cdr3_nt: TGTGCCAGCACCTCCCGACGGGGACCATACGAGCAGTACTTC
cdr3_aa: CASTSRRGPYEQYF

clone_size: .
d_call: .
j_call: TRBJ2-7
v_call: TRBV27
cdr3_nt: TGTGCCAGCAGTTTATCGGGGGCAGTTACGTCCTACGAGCAGTACTTC
cdr3_aa: CASSLSGAVTSYEQYF

clone_size: .
d_call: TRBD1
j_call: TRBJ2-2
v_call: TRBV19
cdr3_nt: TGTGCCAGTAGTATACGCGGCAGGGGGCGGGACGGGGAGCTGTTTTTT
cdr3_aa: CASSIRGRGRDGELFF

clone_size: .
d_call: TRBD2
j_call: TRBJ2-1
v_call: TRBV28
cdr3_nt: TGTGCCAGCACCTCGGTCGGTAGCGGGTACAATGAGCAGTTCTTC
cdr3_aa: CASTSVGSGYNEQFF

clone_size: .
d_call: TRBD2
j_call: TRBJ2-3
v_call: TRBV5-1
cdr3_nt: TGCGCCAGCAGCCGAGGGAGGGCAGATACGCAGTATTTT
cdr3_aa: CASSRGRADTQYF